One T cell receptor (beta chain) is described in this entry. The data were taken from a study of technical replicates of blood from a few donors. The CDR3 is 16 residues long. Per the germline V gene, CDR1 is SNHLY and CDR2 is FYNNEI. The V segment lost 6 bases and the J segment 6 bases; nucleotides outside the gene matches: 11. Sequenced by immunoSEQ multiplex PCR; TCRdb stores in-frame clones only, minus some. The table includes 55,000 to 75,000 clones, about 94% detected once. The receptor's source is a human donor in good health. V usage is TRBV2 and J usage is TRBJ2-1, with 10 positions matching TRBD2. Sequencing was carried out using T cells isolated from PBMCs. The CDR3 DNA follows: TGTGCCAGCAGCGTACATCCTAGCGGGAGTATCAATGAGCAGTTCTTC. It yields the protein CASSVHPSGSINEQFF.